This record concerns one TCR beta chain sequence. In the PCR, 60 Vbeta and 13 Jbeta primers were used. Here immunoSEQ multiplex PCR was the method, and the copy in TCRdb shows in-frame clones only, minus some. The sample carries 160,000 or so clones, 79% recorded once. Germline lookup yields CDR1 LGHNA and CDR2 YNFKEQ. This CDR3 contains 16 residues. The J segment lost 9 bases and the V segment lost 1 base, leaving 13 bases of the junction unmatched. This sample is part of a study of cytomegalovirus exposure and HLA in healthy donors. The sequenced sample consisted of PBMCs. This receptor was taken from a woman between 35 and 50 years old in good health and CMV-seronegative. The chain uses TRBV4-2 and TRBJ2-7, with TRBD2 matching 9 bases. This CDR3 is CASSQGGVAGVGGQYF. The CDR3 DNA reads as TGTGCCAGCAGCCAAGGTGGAGTAGCGGGAGTCGGTGGGCAGTACTTC.